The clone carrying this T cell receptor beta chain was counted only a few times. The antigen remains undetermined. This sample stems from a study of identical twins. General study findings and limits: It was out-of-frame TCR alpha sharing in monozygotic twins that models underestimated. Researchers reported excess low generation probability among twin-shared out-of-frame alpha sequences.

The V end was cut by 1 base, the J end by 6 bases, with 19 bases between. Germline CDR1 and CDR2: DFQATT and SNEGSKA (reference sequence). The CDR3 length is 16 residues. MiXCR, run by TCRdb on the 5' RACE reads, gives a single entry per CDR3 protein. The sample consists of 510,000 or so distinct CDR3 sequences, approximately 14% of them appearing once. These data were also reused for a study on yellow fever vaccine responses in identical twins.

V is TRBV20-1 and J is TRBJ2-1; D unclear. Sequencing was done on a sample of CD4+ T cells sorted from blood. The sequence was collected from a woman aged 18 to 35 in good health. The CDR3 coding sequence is TGCAGTGCTAGAGGTCGGGCCGGCCCGGTCGCCAATGAGCAGTTCTTC. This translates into CSARGRAGPVANEQFF.